This T cell receptor (beta chain) was sequenced during a study of blood T cell repertoires in COVID-19. Overall study context: Italy, Spain and the United States were the sources of the convalescent and acute COVID-19 samples.

Clones were read by immunoSEQ multiplex PCR, and TCRdb kept only the in-frame ones, dropping some. This sample yields some 94,000 clones, of which 80% to 85% are seen a single time; under 2% belongs to the top ten. This sequence was found in an older man with active or convalescent COVID-19. The specimen sequenced was peripheral blood.

CDR3 loop: CASSYGQGNTEAFF. CDR3 nucleotide sequence: TGTGCCAGCAGCTACGGACAGGGGAACACTGAAGCTTTCTTT. The V and J genes are TRBV21-1 and TRBJ1-1; the table names TRBD1, a call not compared with the DNA. TRBV21-1 is a known pseudogene. This CDR3 has 14 amino acids.